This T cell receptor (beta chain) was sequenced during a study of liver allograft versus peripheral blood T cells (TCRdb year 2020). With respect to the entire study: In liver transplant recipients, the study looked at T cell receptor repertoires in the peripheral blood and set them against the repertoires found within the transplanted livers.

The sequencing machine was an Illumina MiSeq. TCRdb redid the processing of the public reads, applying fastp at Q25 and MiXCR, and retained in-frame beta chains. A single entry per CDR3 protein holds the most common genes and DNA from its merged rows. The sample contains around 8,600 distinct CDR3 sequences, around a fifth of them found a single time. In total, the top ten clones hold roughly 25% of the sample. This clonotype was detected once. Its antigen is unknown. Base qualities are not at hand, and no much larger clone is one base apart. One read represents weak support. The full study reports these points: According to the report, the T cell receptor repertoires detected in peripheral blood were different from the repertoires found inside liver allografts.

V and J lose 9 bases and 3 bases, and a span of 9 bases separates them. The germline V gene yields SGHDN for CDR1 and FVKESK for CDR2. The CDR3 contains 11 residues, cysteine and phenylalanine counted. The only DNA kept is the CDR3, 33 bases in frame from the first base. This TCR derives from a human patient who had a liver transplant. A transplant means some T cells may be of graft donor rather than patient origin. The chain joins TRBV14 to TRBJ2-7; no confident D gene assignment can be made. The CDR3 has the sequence CASGPGYEQYF. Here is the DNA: TGTGCCAGTGGGCCCGGCTACGAGCAGTACTTC.